Below, one T cell receptor beta chain is given with its context. The data belong to a study of blood T cell repertoires in COVID-19. Overall study: Samples came from the United States, Italy and Spain, spanning acute and convalescent COVID-19. Sources were T cells, B-cell-depleted T cells, or PBMCs; the material itself was cDNA or gDNA.

The CDR3 is made up of 14 amino acids. V lost 4 bases and J lost 8; bases outside the gene matches: 8. Per germline, CDR1 MDHEN and CDR2 SYDVKM. Per the original data handling: Reference gene primer amplification gave estimated nucleated cell counts. The table came from immunoSEQ multiplex PCR; TCRdb's copy has only in-frame clones and leaves some out. That table furnishes V, J and clone size, whereas the DNA furnished D and trimming. The sample lists about 170,000 clones; around 83% were seen once. Individuals aged about 18 to 100 years were recruited from about two dozen US areas. The chain combines TRBV28 with TRBJ1-2; 9 nucleotides match TRBD1. This clonotype was obtained from a woman aged 45 to 65 in a cohort exposed to, infected with or recovered from COVID-19 (not recorded which). The specimen was PBMCs or T cells enriched from blood (not recorded which). This chain's CDR3 is CASSSLGQGDGYTF. The CDR3 coding sequence is TGTGCCAGCAGTTCCCTGGGACAGGGTGACGGCTACACCTTC.